This T cell receptor (beta chain) was recovered during a study of technical replicates of blood from a few donors. Only in-frame clones appear in the TCRdb table, and some are missing; sequencing was by immunoSEQ multiplex PCR. Of around 85,000 clones listed, roughly 94% are singletons. The sequence came from a human donor in good health. Sequenced input: T cells isolated from PBMCs.

The DNA for the CDR3 is TGTGCCAGTAGTAGCAGGACAGTTTACACTGAAGCTTTCTTT. Translation gives CASSSRTVYTEAFF. This chain uses TRBV19 with TRBJ1-1, with a weak D call TRBD1 (6 bases). Looked up from germline, CDR1 is LNHDA and CDR2 is SQIVND (reference sequence). V was shortened by 4 bases and J by 3 bases, with 12 bases between the two germline ends. CDR3 length: 14 amino acids.